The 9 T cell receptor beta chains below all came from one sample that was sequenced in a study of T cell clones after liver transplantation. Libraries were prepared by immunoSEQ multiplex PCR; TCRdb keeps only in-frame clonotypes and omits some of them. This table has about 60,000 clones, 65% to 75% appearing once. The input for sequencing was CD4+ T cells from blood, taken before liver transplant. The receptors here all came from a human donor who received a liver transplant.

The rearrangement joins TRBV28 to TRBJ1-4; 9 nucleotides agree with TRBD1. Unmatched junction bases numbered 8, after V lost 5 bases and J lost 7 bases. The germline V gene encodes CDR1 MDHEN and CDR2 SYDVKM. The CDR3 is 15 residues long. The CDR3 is CASSKWGTGFEKLFF. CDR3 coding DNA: TGTGCCAGCAGTAAATGGGGGACAGGGTTTGAAAAACTGTTTTTT.

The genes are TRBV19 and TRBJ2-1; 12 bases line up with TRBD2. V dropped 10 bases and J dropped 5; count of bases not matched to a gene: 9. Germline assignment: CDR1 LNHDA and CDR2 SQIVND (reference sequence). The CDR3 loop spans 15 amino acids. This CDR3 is CATKRASGGDNEQFF. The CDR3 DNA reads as TGTGCCACTAAAAGGGCTAGCGGGGGGGACAATGAGCAGTTCTTC. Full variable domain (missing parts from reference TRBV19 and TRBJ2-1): DGGITQSPKYLFRKEGQNVTLSCEQNLNHDAMYWYRQDPGQGLRLIYYSQIVNDFQKGDIAEGYSVSREKKESFPLTVTSAQKNPTAFYLCATKRASGGDNEQFFGPGTRLTVL.

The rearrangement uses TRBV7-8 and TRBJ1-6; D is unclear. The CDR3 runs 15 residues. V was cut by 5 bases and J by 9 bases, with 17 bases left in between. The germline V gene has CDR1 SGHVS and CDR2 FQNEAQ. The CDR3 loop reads CASSRSAGESSPLHF. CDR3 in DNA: TGTGCCAGCAGCCGGTCCGCCGGGGAGAGTTCACCCCTCCACTTT.

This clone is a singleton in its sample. CDR3: CASSIFPGQTSSYNSPLHF. As DNA, the CDR3 is TGTGCCAGTAGTATCTTCCCCGGACAGACCAGCTCCTATAATTCACCCCTCCACTTT. V gene TRBV19 combines with J gene TRBJ1-6; D is possibly TRBD1 (6 bases). The CDR3 is made up of 19 amino acids. Per germline, CDR1 LNHDA and CDR2 SQIVND (reference sequence). Deletions cut 3 bases from V and 0 bases from J, with 18 bases between.

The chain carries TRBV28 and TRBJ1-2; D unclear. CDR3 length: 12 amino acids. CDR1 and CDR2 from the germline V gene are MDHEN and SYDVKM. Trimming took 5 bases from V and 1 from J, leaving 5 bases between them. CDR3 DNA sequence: TGTGCCAGCAGTCCTATTAACTATGGCTACACCTTC. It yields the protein CASSPINYGYTF.

CDR3 nucleotide sequence: TGCGCCAGCAGCTTCCCGGACAGACAAGAGACCCAGTACTTC. This encodes CASSFPDRQETQYF. This chain connects TRBV4-1 to TRBJ2-5, with D perhaps TRBD1 (6 bases). Germline V gene sequence: CDR1 MGHRA, CDR2 YSYEKL. The CDR3 length is 14 residues. Trimming stripped 5 bases from V and 2 bases from J, with 12 bases between.

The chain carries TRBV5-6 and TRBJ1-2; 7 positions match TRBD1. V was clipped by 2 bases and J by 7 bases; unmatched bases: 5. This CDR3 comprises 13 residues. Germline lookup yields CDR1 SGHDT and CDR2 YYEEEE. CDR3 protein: CASSFQGGGGYTF. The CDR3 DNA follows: TGTGCCAGCAGCTTTCAGGGGGGTGGTGGCTACACCTTC.

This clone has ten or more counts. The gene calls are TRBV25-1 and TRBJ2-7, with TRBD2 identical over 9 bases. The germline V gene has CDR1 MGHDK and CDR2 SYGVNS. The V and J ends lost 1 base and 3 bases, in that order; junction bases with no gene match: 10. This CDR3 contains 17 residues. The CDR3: CASSESSGGPRGYEQYF. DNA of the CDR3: TGTGCCAGCAGTGAATCCAGCGGGGGGCCAAGGGGCTACGAGCAGTACTTC.

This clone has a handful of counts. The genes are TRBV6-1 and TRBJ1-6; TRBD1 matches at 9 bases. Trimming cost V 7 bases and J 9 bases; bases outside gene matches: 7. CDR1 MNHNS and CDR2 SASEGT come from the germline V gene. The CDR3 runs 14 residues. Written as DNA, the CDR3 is TGTGCCAGCATTGAGACGACAGGGGGTTCACCCCTCCACTTT. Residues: CASIETTGGSPLHF.